A selection of T cell receptor beta chains follows, all from one sample in a study of regulatory T cells in long-lasting Graves disease. TCRdb passed the multiplex PCR reads through MiXCR, listing each CDR3 protein once. In the table there are some 600,000 distinct CDR3 sequences, roughly 15% of which are singletons. The same specimen was also included in a second study, on T cells in Graves' hyperthyroidism and ophthalmopathy.

Specimen: peripheral blood mononuclear cells (PBMCs), collected at new diagnosis, from a patient treated with antithyroid drugs. All receptors come from a young man with Graves disease. The CDR3 runs from the conserved cysteine through the conserved F or W.

TRBV20-1,CSAHYQGGELFF
TRBV6-2/TRBV6-3,CASSNTAPGEQYF
TRBV7-9,CASSRGMSTDTQYF
TRBV2,CASSVLGGRYQETQYF
TRBV6-1,CASSDVGTGLWEQFF
TRBV30,CAWSVLSTGGWRGYTF
TRBV7-2,CASGKAADTQYF
TRBV5-1,CASSSGRPYTIKNTEAFF
TRBV7-6,CASSLDLASNQPQHF
TRBV28,CASSLGQGANVLTF
TRBV6-6,CASSYSAGNQPQHF
TRBV12-5,CASAPSGQGNYGYTF
TRBV27,CASSLKSGLNYGYTF
TRBV6-1,CASSEDRLAGVFYEQYF
TRBV20-1,CSARGIEGNTIYF
TRBV28,CASRRALGRRAKNIQYF
TRBV6-1,CASRTGQHYEQYF
TRBV28,CASSLSQGQTEAFF
TRBV20-1,CSARDGKASRNTIYF
TRBV20-1,CSANRDSPNTSYEQYF
TRBV12-3/TRBV12-4,CASSTGTSPYNEQFF
TRBV30,CAWAQGNNEKLFF
TRBV7-9,CASSCRAHSSYEQYF
TRBV6-1,CAILDNSYEQYF
TRBV20-1,CSARGAGNTEAFF
TRBV5-1,CASSFTMDGYNEQFF
TRBV24-1,CATSDPRDRADTQYF
TRBV2,CASRVGGSDEQYFGPGTRLKTF
TRBV6-9,CASSYVSGRWNEQFF
TRBV25-1,CASSAISGANVLTF
TRBV10-3,CAIREVVAGNEQFF
TRBV4-2,CASSGRQGKNTEAFF
TRBV3-1,CASSRASDSHGYTF
TRBV29-1,CSVPGLAGGELFF
TRBV29-1,CSVETDRGGGYTF
TRBV15,CATSRGFGRRQETQYF
TRBV7-7,CASSLTLGTSGTKQFF
TRBV20-1,CSARDRGQGNYGYTF
TRBV28,CASRFRGTEAFF
TRBV28,CASSLAGGGPYEQYF
TRBV20-1,CSARDPTGSYGYTF
TRBV6-1,CASSPQGAGEKLFF
TRBV19,CASRPPGSSHQPQHF
TRBV27,CASSLRLAGAYEQFF
TRBV20-1,CSPKQASINEKLFF
TRBV10-2,CASRAHNTEAFF
TRBV5-1,CASSPGTSGVNEQFF
TRBV27,CASSLKGRVSDTQYF
TRBV6-1,CASMDREIMNTEAFF
TRBV6-2/TRBV6-3,CASSYVGPSYEQYF
TRBV20-1,CSATGGGQETQYF
TRBV18,CASSPPQRVYGYTF
TRBV20-1,CSALAGGSTDTQYF
TRBV12-3/TRBV12-4,CASTLGAGDETQYF